Described below is a single TCR beta chain sequence and its context. This sample was included in a study of T cells in Graves' hyperthyroidism and ophthalmopathy. Amplified TCR beta CDR3 regions derived from RNA transcripts. HTBI primers drove first-round RT-PCR of the TCR CDR3. From the multiplex PCR reads, TCRdb called clonotypes with MiXCR, one entry per CDR3 protein. Of roughly 500,000 distinct CDR3 sequences detected, 46% appear once; the ten largest clones hold about two fifths. Germline CDR1 is LGHDT and CDR2 is YNNKEL (reference sequence). CDR3 length: 16 residues. The V and J ends lost 2 bases and 0 bases respectively, with 13 bases between them.

Sequencing was performed on peripheral blood or thyroid tissue (not recorded which). The chain links TRBV3-1 to TRBJ1-2; D uncertain. The source is an adult woman with Graves' disease, either hyperthyroidism or ophthalmopathy (not recorded which). The CDR3 sequence is CASSQWDRVTNYGYTF. The CDR3 DNA reads TGTGCCAGCAGCCAATGGGATCGGGTGACTAACTATGGCTACACCTTC.